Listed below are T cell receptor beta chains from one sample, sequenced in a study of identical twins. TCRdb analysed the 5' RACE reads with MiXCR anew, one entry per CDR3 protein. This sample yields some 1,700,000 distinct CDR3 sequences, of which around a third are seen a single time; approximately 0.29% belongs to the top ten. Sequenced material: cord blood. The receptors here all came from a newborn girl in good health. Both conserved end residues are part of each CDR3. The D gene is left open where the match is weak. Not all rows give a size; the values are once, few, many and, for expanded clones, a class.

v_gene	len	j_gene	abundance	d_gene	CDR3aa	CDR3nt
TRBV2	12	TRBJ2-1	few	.	CASKVSSNEQFF	TGTGCCAGCAAGGTGTCCAGCAATGAGCAGTTCTTC
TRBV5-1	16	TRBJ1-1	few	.	CASSSGDNSVGTEAFF	TGCGCCAGCAGCTCGGGGGACAATTCTGTGGGTACTGAAGCTTTCTTT
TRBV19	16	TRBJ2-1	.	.	CASSLTPGLMYNEQFF	TGTGCCAGTAGCCTAACTCCGGGACTGATGTACAATGAGCAGTTCTTC
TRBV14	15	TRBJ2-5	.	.	CASSHGPRPRLTQYF	TGTGCCAGCAGCCATGGTCCGAGACCCAGACTCACCCAGTACTTC
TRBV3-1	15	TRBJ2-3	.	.	CTSSQGLANTDTQYF	TGTACCAGCAGCCAAGGGCTAGCGAACACAGATACGCAGTATTTT
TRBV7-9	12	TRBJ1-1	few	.	CASSLVRREAFF	TGTGCCAGCAGCTTAGTTAGGCGGGAAGCTTTCTTT
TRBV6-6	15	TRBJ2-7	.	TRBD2	CASSHSGRSFREQYF	TGTGCCAGCAGTCACAGCGGGAGGAGTTTCCGCGAGCAGTACTTC
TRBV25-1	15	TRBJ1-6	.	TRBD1	CASRQTGGTLSPLHF	TGTGCCAGCAGACAGACAGGGGGCACTCTTTCACCCCTCCACTTT
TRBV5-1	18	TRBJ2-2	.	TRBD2	CASSYNRAGVSNTGELFF	TGCGCCAGCAGCTATAATCGGGCGGGAGTATCGAACACCGGGGAGCTGTTTTTT
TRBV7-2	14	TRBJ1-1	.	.	CASSPPRTVTEAFF	TGTGCCAGCAGCCCCCCTAGGACGGTCACTGAAGCTTTCTTT
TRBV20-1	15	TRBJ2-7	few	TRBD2	CSARDGGGSRYEQYF	TGCAGTGCTAGAGACGGGGGGGGTTCAAGGTACGAGCAGTACTTC
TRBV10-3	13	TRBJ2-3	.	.	CATFQGGTDTQYF	TGTGCCACTTTTCAGGGAGGTACAGATACGCAGTATTTT
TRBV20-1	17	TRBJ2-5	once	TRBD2	CSAQPIRSGGTQETQYF	TGCAGTGCTCAACCCATAAGAAGCGGGGGGACCCAAGAGACCCAGTACTTC
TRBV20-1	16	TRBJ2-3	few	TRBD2	CSARDFREASTDTQYF	TGCAGTGCTAGAGACTTTCGGGAGGCTAGCACAGATACGCAGTATTTT
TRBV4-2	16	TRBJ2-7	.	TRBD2	CASSPGLAGVVYEQYF	TGTGCCAGCAGCCCCGGACTAGCGGGAGTGGTCTACGAGCAGTACTTC
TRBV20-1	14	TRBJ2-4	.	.	CSAREKRQFEEQYF	TGCAGTGCTAGAGAAAAAAGGCAGTTTGAAGAGCAGTACTTC
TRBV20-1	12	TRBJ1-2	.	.	CSARFRDYGYTF	TGCAGTGCTAGGTTCAGGGACTATGGCTACACCTTC
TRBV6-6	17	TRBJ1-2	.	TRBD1	CASSYSGQVQFNYGYTF	TGTGCCAGCAGTTACTCGGGACAGGTCCAATTTAACTATGGCTACACCTTC
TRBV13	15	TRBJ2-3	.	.	CASSLWGSLGDTQYF	TGTGCCAGCAGCTTATGGGGGTCCTTGGGGGATACGCAGTATTTT
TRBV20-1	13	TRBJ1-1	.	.	CSAKPGGNTEAFF	TGCAGTGCCAAGCCGGGGGGAAACACTGAAGCTTTCTTT
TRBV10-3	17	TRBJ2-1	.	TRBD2	CAISVTTSGGSYNEQFF	TGTGCCATCAGTGTGACAACTAGCGGGGGCTCCTACAATGAGCAGTTCTTC
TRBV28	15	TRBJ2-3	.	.	CASSPRGAASRTQYF	TGTGCCAGCAGTCCCCGGGGAGCTGCAAGTAGGACGCAGTATTTT
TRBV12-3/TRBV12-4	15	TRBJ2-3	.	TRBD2	CAARGRGVAIDTQYF	TGTGCCGCACGCGGGAGGGGAGTTGCAATAGATACGCAGTATTTT
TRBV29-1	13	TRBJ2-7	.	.	CSVEGTGDYEQYF	TGCAGCGTCGAAGGGACGGGAGACTACGAGCAGTACTTC
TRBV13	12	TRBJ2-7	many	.	CASSFKSYEQYF	TGTGCCAGCAGCTTCAAATCCTACGAGCAGTACTTC
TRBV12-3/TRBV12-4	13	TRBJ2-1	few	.	CASIIGPHNEQFF	TGTGCCAGCATTATTGGTCCACACAATGAGCAGTTCTTC
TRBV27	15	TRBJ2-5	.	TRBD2	CASALLAASTYERYF	TGTGCCAGCGCGCTACTAGCGGCCAGCACCTACGAGCGGTACTTC
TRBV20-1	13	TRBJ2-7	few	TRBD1	CSASRGQGGEQYF	TGCAGTGCTAGCAGGGGGCAAGGGGGCGAGCAGTACTTC
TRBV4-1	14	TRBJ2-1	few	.	CASSQGGLTNGQFF	TGCGCCAGCAGCCAAGGCGGACTTACGAATGGGCAGTTCTTC
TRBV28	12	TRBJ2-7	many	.	CASSSRMYEQYF	TGTGCCAGCAGTTCCCGGATGTACGAGCAGTACTTC
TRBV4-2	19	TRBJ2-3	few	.	CASSQVSRLRAGSTDTQYF	TGTGCCAGCAGCCAAGTCTCCCGACTACGAGCGGGTAGCACAGATACGCAGTATTTT
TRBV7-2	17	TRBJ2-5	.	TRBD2	CASSLAPQRELSETQYF	TGTGCCAGCAGCTTAGCGCCCCAGCGGGAGCTATCGGAGACCCAGTACTTC
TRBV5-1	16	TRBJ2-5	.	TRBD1	CASSLAYRDREETQYF	TGCGCCAGCAGCTTGGCTTACCGGGACAGGGAAGAGACCCAGTACTTC
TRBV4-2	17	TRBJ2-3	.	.	CASSQDQGSGGTDTQYF	TGTGCCAGCAGCCAAGATCAGGGCTCCGGGGGCACAGATACGCAGTATTTT
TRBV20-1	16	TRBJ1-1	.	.	CSARTLRKQGDTEAFF	TGCAGTGCTCGAACTCTTCGGAAACAGGGAGACACTGAAGCTTTCTTT
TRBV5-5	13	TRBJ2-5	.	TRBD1	CASSLQTGETQYF	TGTGCCAGCAGCTTGCAGACAGGGGAGACCCAGTACTTC
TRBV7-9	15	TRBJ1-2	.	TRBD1	CASSSIGQGRYGYTF	TGTGCCAGCAGTTCAATTGGACAGGGCCGGTATGGCTACACCTTC
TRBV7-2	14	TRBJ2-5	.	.	CASSLEALRETQYF	TGTGCCAGCAGCTTAGAAGCGTTGCGGGAGACCCAGTACTTC
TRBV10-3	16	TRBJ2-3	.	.	CAISESNIPFKDTQYF	TGTGCCATCAGTGAGTCGAACATTCCCTTTAAAGATACGCAGTATTTT
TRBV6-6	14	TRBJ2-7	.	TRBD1	CASRDGQGRYEQYF	TGTGCCAGCAGGGACGGACAGGGGCGCTACGAGCAGTACTTC
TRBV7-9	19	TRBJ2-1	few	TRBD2	CASRSPIGTSGGTGNEQFF	TGTGCCAGCAGATCACCAATTGGTACTAGCGGGGGAACCGGCAATGAGCAGTTCTTC
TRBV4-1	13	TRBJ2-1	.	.	CASSQVAVNEQFF	TGCGCCAGCAGCCAAGTGGCGGTAAATGAGCAGTTCTTC
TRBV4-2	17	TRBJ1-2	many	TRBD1	CASSQDPIRQGAYGYTF	TGTGCCAGCAGCCAAGATCCCATCAGACAGGGGGCCTATGGCTACACCTTC
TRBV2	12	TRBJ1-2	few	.	CASRVGQYGYTF	TGTGCCAGCAGGGTTGGCCAGTATGGCTACACCTTC
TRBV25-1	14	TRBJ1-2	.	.	CAGRGLTPNYGYTF	TGTGCCGGCAGGGGACTGACTCCGAACTATGGCTACACCTTC
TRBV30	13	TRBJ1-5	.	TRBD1	CAWNAGGYQPQHF	TGTGCCTGGAATGCAGGGGGTTATCAGCCCCAGCATTTT
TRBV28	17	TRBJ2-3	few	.	CASSSPRRAAFTDTQYF	TGTGCCAGCAGTTCCCCACGGCGGGCCGCCTTCACAGATACGCAGTATTTT
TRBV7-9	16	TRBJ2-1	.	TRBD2	CASSASPGLAGQEQFF	TGTGCCAGCAGCGCCAGTCCGGGACTAGCGGGACAGGAGCAGTTCTTC
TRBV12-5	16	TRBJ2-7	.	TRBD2	CASGLTSGGSYNEQYF	TGTGCTAGTGGTCTAACTAGCGGGGGCTCCTACAATGAGCAGTACTTC
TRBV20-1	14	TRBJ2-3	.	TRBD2	CSAGSGLAGDTQYF	TGCAGTGCTGGATCAGGACTAGCGGGAGATACGCAGTATTTT
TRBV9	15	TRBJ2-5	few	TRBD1	CASSLGTGRKETQYF	TGTGCCAGCAGCCTCGGGACAGGGCGAAAAGAGACCCAGTACTTC
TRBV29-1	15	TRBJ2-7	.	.	CSVEDKQGPDYERYF	TGCAGCGTTGAAGATAAGCAGGGCCCCGACTACGAGCGGTACTTC